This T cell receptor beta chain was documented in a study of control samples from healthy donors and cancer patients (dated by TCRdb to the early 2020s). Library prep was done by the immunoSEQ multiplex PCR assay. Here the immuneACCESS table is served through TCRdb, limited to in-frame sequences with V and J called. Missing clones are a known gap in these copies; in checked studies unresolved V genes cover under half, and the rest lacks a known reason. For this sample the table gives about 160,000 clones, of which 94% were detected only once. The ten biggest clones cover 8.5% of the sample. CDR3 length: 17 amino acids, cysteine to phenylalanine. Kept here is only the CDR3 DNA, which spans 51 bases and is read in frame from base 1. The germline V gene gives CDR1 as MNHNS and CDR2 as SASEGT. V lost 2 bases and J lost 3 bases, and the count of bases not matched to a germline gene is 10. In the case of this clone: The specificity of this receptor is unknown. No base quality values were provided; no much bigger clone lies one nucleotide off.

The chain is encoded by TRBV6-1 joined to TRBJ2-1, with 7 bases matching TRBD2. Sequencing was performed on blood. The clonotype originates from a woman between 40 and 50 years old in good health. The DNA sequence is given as TGTGCCAGCAGTGAACCGGCGGCTAGCGGTATCTACAATGAGCAGTTCTTC. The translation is CASSEPAASGIYNEQFF.